This TCR beta chain appears in the sequencing data of a study of radiotherapy plus CTLA-4 blockade in lung cancer. Findings and caveats of the study: Interferon-beta, together with early blood T cell clone dynamics, reportedly best predicted response.

This clone was detected only once. The antigen is not known. Some clones are missing from TCRdb's copy, which holds only in-frame ones; the method was immunoSEQ multiplex PCR. The sample yields 85,000 to 100,000 clones, around 87% seen once. CDR3 length: 17 amino acids. Germline V gives CDR1 KGHSH, CDR2 LQKENI. Trimming removed 6 bases from V and 0 bases from J, with 18 bases in between. The chain links TRBV18 to TRBJ2-1; TRBD2 is a possible D gene (6 bases). This receptor was taken from a human donor with non-small cell lung cancer that progressed on radiotherapy plus ipilimumab. The specimen comprised peripheral blood, sampled from a patient treated with radiotherapy plus ipilimumab. CDR3: CASSLRLGDHSYNEQFF. The DNA for the CDR3 is TGTGCCAGCTCCCTTAGACTAGGGGACCACTCCTACAATGAGCAGTTCTTC.